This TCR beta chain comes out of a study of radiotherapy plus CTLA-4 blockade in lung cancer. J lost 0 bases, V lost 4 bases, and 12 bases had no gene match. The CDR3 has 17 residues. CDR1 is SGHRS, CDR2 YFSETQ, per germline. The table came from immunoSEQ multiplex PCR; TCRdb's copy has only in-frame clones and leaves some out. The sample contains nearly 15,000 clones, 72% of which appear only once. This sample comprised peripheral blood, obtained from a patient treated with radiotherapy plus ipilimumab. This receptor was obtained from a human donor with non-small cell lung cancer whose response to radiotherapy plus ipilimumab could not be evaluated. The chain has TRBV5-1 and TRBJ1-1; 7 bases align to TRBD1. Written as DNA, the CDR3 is TGCGCCAGCAGCGGGGACCAAACAGGGGCTGTGAACACTGAAGCTTTCTTT. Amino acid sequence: CASSGDQTGAVNTEAFF.